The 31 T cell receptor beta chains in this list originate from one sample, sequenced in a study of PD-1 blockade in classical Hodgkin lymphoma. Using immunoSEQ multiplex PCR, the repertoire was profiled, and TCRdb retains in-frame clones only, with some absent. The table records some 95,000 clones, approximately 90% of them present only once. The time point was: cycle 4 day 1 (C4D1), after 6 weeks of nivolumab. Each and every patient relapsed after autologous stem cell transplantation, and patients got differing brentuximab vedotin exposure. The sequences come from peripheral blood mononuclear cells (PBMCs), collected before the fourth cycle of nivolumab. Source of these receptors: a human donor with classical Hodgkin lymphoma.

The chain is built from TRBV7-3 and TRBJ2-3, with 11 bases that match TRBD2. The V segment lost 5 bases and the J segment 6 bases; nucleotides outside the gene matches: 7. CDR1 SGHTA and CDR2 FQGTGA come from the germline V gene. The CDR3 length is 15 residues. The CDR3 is CASSTHSGGADTQYF. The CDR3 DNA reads TGTGCCAGCAGCACCCATAGCGGGGGGGCGGATACGCAGTATTTT.

Here the CDR3 reads CASSEAGGSGANVLTF. The CDR3 DNA is TGCGCCAGCAGTGAAGCCGGGGGCAGTGGGGCCAACGTCCTGACTTTC. The gene calls are TRBV10-2 and TRBJ2-6; D may correspond to TRBD1 or TRBD2 (6 bases each). From germline, CDR1 is WSHSY and CDR2 SAAADI. CDR3 size: 16 residues. V lost 3 bases and J lost 3, with 12 bases in between.

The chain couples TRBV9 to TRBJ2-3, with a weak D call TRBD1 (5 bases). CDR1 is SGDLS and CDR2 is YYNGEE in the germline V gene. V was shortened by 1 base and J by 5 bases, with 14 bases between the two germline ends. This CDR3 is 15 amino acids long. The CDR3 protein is CASSVYGAPGDTQYF. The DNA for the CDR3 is TGTGCCAGCAGCGTATATGGGGCCCCGGGAGATACGCAGTATTTT. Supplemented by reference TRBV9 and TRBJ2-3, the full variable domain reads DSGVTQTPKHLITATGQRVTLRCSPRSGDLSVYWYQQSLDQGLQFLIQYYNGEERAKGNILERFSAQQFPDLHSELNLSSLELGDSALYFCASSVYGAPGDTQYFGPGTRLTVL.

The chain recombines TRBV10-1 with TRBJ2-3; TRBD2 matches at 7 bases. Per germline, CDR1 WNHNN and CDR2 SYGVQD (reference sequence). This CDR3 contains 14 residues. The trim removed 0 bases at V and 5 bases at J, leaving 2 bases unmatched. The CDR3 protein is CASSESGEGDTQYF. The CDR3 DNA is TGCGCCAGCAGTGAGTCCGGGGAGGGAGATACGCAGTATTTT.

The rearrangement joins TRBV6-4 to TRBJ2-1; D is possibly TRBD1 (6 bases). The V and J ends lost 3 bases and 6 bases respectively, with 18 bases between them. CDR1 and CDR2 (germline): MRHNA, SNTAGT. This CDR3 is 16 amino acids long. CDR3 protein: CASSELGARPTNEQFF. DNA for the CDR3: TGTGCCAGCAGTGAATTGGGGGCGCGCCCTACCAATGAGCAGTTCTTC.

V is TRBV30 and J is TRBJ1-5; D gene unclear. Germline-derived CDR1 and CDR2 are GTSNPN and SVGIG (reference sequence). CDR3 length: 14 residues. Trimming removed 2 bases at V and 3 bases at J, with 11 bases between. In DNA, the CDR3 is TGTGCCTGGAGTCAAGGGCCGATCAATCAGCCCCAGCATTTT. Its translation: CAWSQGPINQPQHF.

CDR3 in DNA: TGTGCCAGCAGGCGACAGGGGGCCAGCGGCTACACCTTC. This encodes CASRRQGASGYTF. The V gene is TRBV2, the J gene TRBJ1-2; 10 bases align to TRBD1. The germline CDR1 and CDR2 sequences are SNHLY and FYNNEI. V dropped 6 bases and J dropped 8; count of bases not matched to a gene: 6. This CDR3 is 13 amino acids long.

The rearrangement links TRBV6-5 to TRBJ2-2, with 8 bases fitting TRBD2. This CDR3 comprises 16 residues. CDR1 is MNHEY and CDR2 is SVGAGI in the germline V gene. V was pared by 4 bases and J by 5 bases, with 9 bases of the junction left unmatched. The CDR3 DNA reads TGTGCCAGCAGTTCCCCGGGGGGGCGCGGGACCGGGGAGCTGTTTTTT. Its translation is CASSSPGGRGTGELFF.

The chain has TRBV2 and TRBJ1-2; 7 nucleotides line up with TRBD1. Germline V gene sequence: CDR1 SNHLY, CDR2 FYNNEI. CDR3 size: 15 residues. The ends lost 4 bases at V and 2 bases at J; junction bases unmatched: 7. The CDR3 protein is CASSALPQGNYGYTF. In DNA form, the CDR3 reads TGTGCCAGCAGTGCGCTACCACAGGGGAACTATGGCTACACCTTC.

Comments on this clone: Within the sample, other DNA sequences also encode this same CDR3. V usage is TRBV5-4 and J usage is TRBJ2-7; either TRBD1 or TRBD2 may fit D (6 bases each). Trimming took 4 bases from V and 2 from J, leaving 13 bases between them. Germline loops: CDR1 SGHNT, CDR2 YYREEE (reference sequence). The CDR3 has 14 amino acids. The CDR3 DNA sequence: TGTGCCAGCAGCCTTGCGAGGGGGGCCTACGAGCAGTACTTC. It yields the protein CASSLARGAYEQYF. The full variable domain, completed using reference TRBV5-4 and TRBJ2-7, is ETGVTQSPTHLIKTRGQQVTLRCSSQSGHNTVSWYQQALGQGPQFIFQYYREEENGRGNFPPRFSGLQFPNYSSELNVNALELDDSALYLCASSLARGAYEQYFGPGTRLTVT.

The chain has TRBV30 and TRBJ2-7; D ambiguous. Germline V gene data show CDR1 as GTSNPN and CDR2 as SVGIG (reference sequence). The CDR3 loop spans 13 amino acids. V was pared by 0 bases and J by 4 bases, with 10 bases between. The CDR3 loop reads CAWSVGEGYEQYF. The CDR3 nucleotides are TGTGCCTGGAGTGTCGGAGAAGGGTACGAGCAGTACTTC.

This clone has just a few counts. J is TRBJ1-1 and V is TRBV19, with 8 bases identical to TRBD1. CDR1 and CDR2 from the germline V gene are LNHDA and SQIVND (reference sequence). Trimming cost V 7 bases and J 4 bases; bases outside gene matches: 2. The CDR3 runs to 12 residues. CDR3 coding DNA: TGTGCCAGTACCCAGGGGGCCACTGAAGCTTTCTTT. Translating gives CASTQGATEAFF.

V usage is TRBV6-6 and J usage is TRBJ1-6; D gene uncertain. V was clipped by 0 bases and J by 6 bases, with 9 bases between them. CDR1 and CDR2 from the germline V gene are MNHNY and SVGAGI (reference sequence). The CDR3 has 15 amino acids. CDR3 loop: CASSYSADRNSPLHF. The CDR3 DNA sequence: TGTGCCAGCAGTTACTCCGCGGACCGTAATTCACCCCTCCACTTT.

CDR3 loop: CASSARVGEQFF. CDR3 nucleotides: TGTGCCAGTAGCGCAAGGGTGGGCGAGCAGTTCTTC. This rearrangement joins TRBV19 to TRBJ2-1, with D unresolved. The CDR3 is 12 residues long. The germline V and J ends were trimmed by 6 bases and 10 bases, with 13 bases remaining between them. Germline loops: CDR1 LNHDA, CDR2 SQIVND (reference sequence).

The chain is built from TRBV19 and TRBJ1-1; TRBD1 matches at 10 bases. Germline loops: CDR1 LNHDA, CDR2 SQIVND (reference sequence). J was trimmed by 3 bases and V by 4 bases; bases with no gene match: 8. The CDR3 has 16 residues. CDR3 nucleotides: TGTGCCAGTAGTAACCGGGACAGGGGATTGGACACTGAAGCTTTCTTT. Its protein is CASSNRDRGLDTEAFF.

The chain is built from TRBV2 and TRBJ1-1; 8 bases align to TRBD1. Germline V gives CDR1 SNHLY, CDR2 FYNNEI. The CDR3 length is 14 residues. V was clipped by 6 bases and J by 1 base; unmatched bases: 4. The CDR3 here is CASSATGGNTEAFF. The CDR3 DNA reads TGTGCCAGCAGCGCAACAGGGGGGAACACTGAAGCTTTCTTT.

The CDR3 nucleotides are TGTGCCAGCAGGACCCCGCGGAGCACTGAAGCTTTCTTT. It is translated as CASRTPRSTEAFF. The chain has TRBV2 and TRBJ1-1; D call uncertain. In germline, CDR1 is SNHLY, CDR2 FYNNEI. V dropped 6 bases and J dropped 4 bases, with 12 bases sitting between them. CDR3 length: 13 amino acids.

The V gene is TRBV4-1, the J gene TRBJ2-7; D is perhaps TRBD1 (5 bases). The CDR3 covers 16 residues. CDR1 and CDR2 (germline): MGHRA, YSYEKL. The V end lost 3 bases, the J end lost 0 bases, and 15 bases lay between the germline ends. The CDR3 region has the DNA TGCGCCAGCAGCCAGGGCGACAGCGCCTTCTCCTACGAGCAGTACTTC. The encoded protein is CASSQGDSAFSYEQYF.

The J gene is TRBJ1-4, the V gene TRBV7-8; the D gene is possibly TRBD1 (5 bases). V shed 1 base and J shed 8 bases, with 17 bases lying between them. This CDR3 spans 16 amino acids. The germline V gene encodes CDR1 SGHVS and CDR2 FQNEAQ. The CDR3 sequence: CASSLGRGTGLEKLFF. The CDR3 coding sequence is TGTGCCAGCAGCTTAGGTCGAGGGACCGGGTTAGAAAAACTGTTTTTT.

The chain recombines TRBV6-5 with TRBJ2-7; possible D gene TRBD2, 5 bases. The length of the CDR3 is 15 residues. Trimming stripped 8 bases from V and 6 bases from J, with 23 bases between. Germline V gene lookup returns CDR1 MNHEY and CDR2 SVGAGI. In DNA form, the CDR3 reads TGTGCCAGCGTTGCCCAAAACATAAACGGGGTCGAGCAGTACTTC. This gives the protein CASVAQNINGVEQYF.

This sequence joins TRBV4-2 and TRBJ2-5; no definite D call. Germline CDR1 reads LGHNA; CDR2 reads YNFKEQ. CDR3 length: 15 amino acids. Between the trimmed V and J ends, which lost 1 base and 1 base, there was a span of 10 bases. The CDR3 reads CASSQVSGPQETQYF. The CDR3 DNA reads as TGTGCCAGCAGCCAAGTCTCCGGACCCCAAGAGACCCAGTACTTC.

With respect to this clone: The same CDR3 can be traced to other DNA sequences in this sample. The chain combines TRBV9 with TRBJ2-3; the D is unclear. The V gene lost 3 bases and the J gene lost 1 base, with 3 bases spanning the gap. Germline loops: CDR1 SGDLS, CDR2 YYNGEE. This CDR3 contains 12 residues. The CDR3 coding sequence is TGTGCCAGCAGCGGAGGCACAGATACGCAGTATTTT. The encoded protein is CASSGGTDTQYF. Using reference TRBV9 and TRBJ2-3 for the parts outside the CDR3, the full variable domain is DSGVTQTPKHLITATGQRVTLRCSPRSGDLSVYWYQQSLDQGLQFLIQYYNGEERAKGNILERFSAQQFPDLHSELNLSSLELGDSALYFCASSGGTDTQYFGPGTRLTVL.

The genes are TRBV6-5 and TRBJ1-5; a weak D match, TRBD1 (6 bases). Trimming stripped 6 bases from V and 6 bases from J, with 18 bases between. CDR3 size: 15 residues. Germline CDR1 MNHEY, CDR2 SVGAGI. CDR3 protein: CASRTYLRGGQPQHF. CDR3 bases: TGTGCCAGCAGAACCTACCTGAGGGGGGGTCAGCCCCAGCATTTT.

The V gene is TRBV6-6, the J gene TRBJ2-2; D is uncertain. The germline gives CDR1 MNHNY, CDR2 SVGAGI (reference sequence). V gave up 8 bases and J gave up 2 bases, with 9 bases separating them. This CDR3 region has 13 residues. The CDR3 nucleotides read TGTGCCAGCGCCTTGGACAACACCGGGGAGCTGTTTTTT. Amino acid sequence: CASALDNTGELFF.

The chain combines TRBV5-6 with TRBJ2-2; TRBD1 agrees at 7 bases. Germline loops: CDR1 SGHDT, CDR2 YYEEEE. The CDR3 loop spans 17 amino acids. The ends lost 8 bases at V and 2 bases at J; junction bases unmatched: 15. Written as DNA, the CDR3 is TGTGCCAGTACGCTCTTAACCCGGGACAGCAACACCGGGGAGCTGTTTTTT. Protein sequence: CASTLLTRDSNTGELFF.

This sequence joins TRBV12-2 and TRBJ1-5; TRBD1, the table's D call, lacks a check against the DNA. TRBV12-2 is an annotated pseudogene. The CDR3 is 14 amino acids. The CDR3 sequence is CASRLQGADQPQHF. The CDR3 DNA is TGTGCAAGTCGCTTGCAGGGGGCAGACCAGCCCCAGCATTTT.

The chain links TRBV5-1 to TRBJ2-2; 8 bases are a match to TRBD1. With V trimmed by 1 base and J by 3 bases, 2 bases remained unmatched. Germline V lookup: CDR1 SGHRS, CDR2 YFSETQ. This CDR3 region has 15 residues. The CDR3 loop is CASSLIQGDTGELFF. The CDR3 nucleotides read TGCGCCAGCAGCTTGATACAGGGGGACACCGGGGAGCTGTTTTTT.

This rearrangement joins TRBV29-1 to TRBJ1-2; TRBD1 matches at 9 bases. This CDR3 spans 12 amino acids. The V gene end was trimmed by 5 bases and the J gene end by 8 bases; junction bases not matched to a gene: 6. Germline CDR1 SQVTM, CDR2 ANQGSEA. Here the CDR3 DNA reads TGCAGCGTTACGGGACAGGGAAGGGGCTACACCTTC. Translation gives CSVTGQGRGYTF.

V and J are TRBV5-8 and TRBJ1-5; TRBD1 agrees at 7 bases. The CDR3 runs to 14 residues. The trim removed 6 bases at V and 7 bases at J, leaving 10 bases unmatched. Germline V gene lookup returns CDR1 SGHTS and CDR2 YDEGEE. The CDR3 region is CASTGWQGGQPQHF. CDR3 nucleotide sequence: TGTGCCAGCACCGGGTGGCAGGGGGGGCAGCCCCAGCATTTT. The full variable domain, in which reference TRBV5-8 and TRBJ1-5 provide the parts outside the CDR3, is EAGVTQSPTHLIKTRGQQATLRCSPISGHTSVYWYQQALGLGLQFLLWYDEGEERNRGNFPPRFSGRQFPNYSSELNVNALELEDSALYLCASTGWQGGQPQHFGDGTRLSIL.

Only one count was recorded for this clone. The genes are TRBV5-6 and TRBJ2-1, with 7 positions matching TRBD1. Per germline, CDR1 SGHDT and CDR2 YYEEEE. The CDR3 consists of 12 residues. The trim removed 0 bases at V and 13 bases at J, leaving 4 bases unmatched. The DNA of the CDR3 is TGTGCCAGCAGCTTGGGGGGGACAGATCAGTTCTTC. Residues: CASSLGGTDQFF.

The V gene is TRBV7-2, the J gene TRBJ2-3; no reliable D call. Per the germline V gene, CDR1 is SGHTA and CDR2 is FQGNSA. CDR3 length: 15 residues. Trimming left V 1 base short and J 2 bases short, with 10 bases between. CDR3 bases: TGTGCCAGCAGCTTAGTAGGGCGGATCACAGATACGCAGTATTTT. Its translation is CASSLVGRITDTQYF.